The 27 T cell receptor beta chains reported below all come from one sample, sequenced in a study of blood T cell repertoires in COVID-19. Only in-frame clones appear in the TCRdb table, and some are missing; sequencing was by immunoSEQ multiplex PCR. The top ten hold less than 3.5% of the sample, which has approximately 200,000 clones, approximately 90% seen once. The sample comprised peripheral blood. These receptors originate from a woman aged 25-40 years with active or convalescent COVID-19.

The chain is built from TRBV9 and TRBJ2-2, with 11 positions matching TRBD2. Germline V gene lookup returns CDR1 SGDLS and CDR2 YYNGEE. CDR3 length: 16 residues. The trim removed 0 bases at V and 8 bases at J, leaving 6 bases unmatched. Here the CDR3 reads CASSVGLAGGRGELFF. The CDR3, as DNA: TGTGCCAGCAGCGTAGGCCTAGCGGGGGGCCGGGGGGAGCTGTTTTTT.

To note about this clone: Other DNA sequences in the sample encode the same CDR3. This chain uses TRBV5-1 with TRBJ1-4; 11 bases match TRBD1. The V gene's germline CDR1 is SGHRS and CDR2 YFSETQ. The CDR3 runs to 14 residues. Trimming cost V 4 bases and J 7 bases; bases outside gene matches: 3. The CDR3 bases are TGCGCCAGCAGCGACGGGACAGGGGGTGAAAAACTGTTTTTT. Encoded protein: CASSDGTGGEKLFF.

The chain employs TRBV10-1 and TRBJ1-2; 7 bases map to TRBD1. The CDR3 sequence is 16 residues long. Trimming took 3 bases from V and 2 from J; bases not matched to a gene: 9. Germline V gene sequence: CDR1 WNHNN, CDR2 SYGVQD (reference sequence). CDR3 in amino acids: CASSDDRDPTNYGYTF. The CDR3 region has the DNA TGCGCCAGCAGTGACGACAGGGATCCTACCAACTATGGCTACACCTTC.

The chain is built from TRBV6-5 and TRBJ1-2; 8 bases are shared with TRBD1. The CDR3 extends over 15 amino acids. CDR1 is MNHEY, CDR2 SVGAGI, per germline. V was pared by 5 bases and J by 3 bases, with 8 bases of the junction left unmatched. CDR3 bases: TGTGCCAGCAGTACCCGAGGACAGGGCGACTATGGCTACACCTTC. Protein: CASSTRGQGDYGYTF.

V and J are TRBV24-1 and TRBJ1-3; the D gene is possibly TRBD1 (5 bases). Per the germline V gene, CDR1 is KGHDR and CDR2 is SFDVKD. Trimming pared 4 bases from V and 2 bases from J, leaving 5 bases between. The CDR3 is 13 residues long. CDR3 protein: CATSETAGNTIYF. The CDR3 DNA reads as TGTGCCACCAGTGAGACAGCTGGAAACACCATATATTTT.

This clone was counted between two and nine times. This chain links TRBV5-1 with TRBJ2-2; D not certain. The CDR3 has 10 amino acids. Germline CDR1 reads SGHRS; CDR2 reads YFSETQ. The V gene lost 6 bases and the J gene lost 6 bases, with 3 bases spanning the gap. Written as DNA, the CDR3 is TGCGCCAGCACGGCCGGGGAGCTGTTTTTT. This sequence encodes CASTAGELFF.

The chain recombines TRBV5-5 with TRBJ1-2; possibly TRBD1 for D (6 bases). Trimming left V 0 bases short and J 8 bases short, with 23 bases between. Germline loops: CDR1 SGHKS, CDR2 YYEKEE (reference sequence). CDR3 length equals 17 residues. The CDR3 DNA is TGTGCCAGCAGCTTGGTTGGGGGACAACCACGTTATGGAGGCTACACCTTC. Translated, it gives CASSLVGGQPRYGGYTF.

The rearrangement uses TRBV18 and TRBJ1-1; D is unresolved. The V end was cut by 2 bases, the J end by 2 bases, with 12 bases between. The germline V gene has CDR1 KGHSH and CDR2 LQKENI. The CDR3 loop spans 15 amino acids. The chain's CDR3 is CASSPTPTTNTEAFF. CDR3 coding DNA: TGTGCCAGCTCACCAACTCCGACAACCAACACTGAAGCTTTCTTT.

The table lists this clone with a count of one. A read error may explain this, as a much larger clone is one base away. The chain joins TRBV7-9 to TRBJ2-7, with D possibly being TRBD2 (6 bases). The CDR3 consists of 13 residues. CDR1 and CDR2 from the germline V gene are SEHNR and FQNEAQ (reference sequence). Between the trimmed V and J ends, which lost 3 bases and 3 bases, there was a span of 9 bases. Here the CDR3 reads CASSFDGSYEQYF. The DNA for the CDR3 is TGTGCCAGCAGCTTCGACGGGAGCTACGAGCAGTACTTC.

This chain joins TRBV3-1 (or the pseudogene TRBV3-2) and TRBJ1-3; perhaps TRBD1 as D (5 bases). Per the germline V gene, CDR1 is LGHDT and CDR2 is YNNKEL (reference sequence). Trimming left V 4 bases short and J 3 bases short, with 16 bases between. The CDR3 has 16 amino acids. The CDR3 DNA reads TGTGCCAGCAGCCGCCGACAGCCCTCTCTTGGAAACACCATATATTTT. This codes for CASSRRQPSLGNTIYF.

Concerning this clone: The junction differs from germline at one of its ends, possibly a read error. V usage is TRBV12-3 or TRBV12-4 and J usage is TRBJ2-3, with 14 positions matching TRBD2. The CDR3 sequence is 13 residues long. The CDR3 coding sequence is TGTGCCAGCAGTTTAGAGACTAGCGGGAGGGGGCATTTT. It encodes CASSLETSGRGHF.

The genes are TRBV7-9 and TRBJ1-1; D perhaps matches TRBD1 (6 bases). Trimming shortened V by 5 bases and J by 10 bases, and 17 bases separated the two germline ends. The CDR3 sequence is 13 residues long. Germline CDR1 reads SEHNR; CDR2 reads FQNEAQ (reference sequence). The CDR3 sequence: CASSPMLQGPAFF. The CDR3 nucleotides read TGTGCCAGCAGCCCCATGTTACAGGGCCCAGCTTTCTTT. Combining the CDR3 with reference TRBV7-9 and TRBJ1-1 gives the whole variable domain DTGVSQNPRHKITKRGQNVTFRCDPISEHNRLYWYRQTLGQGPEFLTYFQNEAQLEKSRLLSDRFSAERPKGSFSTLEIQRTEQGDSAMYLCASSPMLQGPAFFGQGTRLTVV.

This chain links TRBV6-5 with TRBJ1-2; D not resolved. CDR3 length equals 15 residues. V dropped 6 bases and J dropped 4 bases, with 18 bases sitting between them. Germline lookup yields CDR1 MNHEY and CDR2 SVGAGI. The CDR3 is CASSKIRGSFYGYTF. The DNA for the CDR3 is TGTGCCAGCAGCAAGATACGCGGTAGTTTCTATGGCTACACCTTC.

The count of this clone is one. The chain recombines TRBV18 with TRBJ1-1; D gene ambiguous. Germline CDR1 KGHSH, CDR2 LQKENI. V lost 2 bases and J 3 bases, leaving 10 bases between the germline ends. The CDR3 is made up of 14 amino acids. DNA for the CDR3: TGTGCCAGCTCACCAGGAGGGTCGGACACTGAAGCTTTCTTT. Residues: CASSPGGSDTEAFF.

The gene calls are TRBV18 and TRBJ2-1; TRBD1 matches 7 bases. Germline V CDR1 and CDR2: KGHSH, LQKENI. The CDR3 has 15 residues. Trimming at V came to 2 bases and at J to 1 base, leaving 2 bases not matched to a gene. This CDR3 is CASSPVQGSYNEQFF. The CDR3 nucleotides read TGTGCCAGCTCACCAGTACAGGGGTCCTACAATGAGCAGTTCTTC.

The V gene is TRBV5-1, the J gene TRBJ2-1, with D possibly TRBD2 on 6 matching bases. The CDR3 is 16 amino acids. The ends were cut back, 0 bases at V and 1 base at J, with 11 bases in the middle. Germline CDR1 SGHRS, CDR2 YFSETQ. CDR3 region: CASSLERVTSYNEQFF. The CDR3 nucleotides are TGCGCCAGCAGCTTGGAGCGGGTAACATCCTACAATGAGCAGTTCTTC.

The chain carries TRBV7-6 and TRBJ2-1; possibly TRBD2 for D (6 bases). Germline CDR1 SGHVS, CDR2 FNYEAQ. The CDR3 spans 19 residues. Trimming removed 1 base from V and 0 bases from J, with 19 bases in between. CDR3 protein: CASSLGGTRLGSSYNEQFF. The CDR3 DNA reads TGTGCCAGCAGCTTAGGGGGGACTCGGCTGGGGAGCTCCTACAATGAGCAGTTCTTC. The full variable domain, in which reference TRBV7-6 and TRBJ2-1 provide the parts outside the CDR3, is GAGVSQSPRYKVTKRGQDVALRCDPISGHVSLYWYRQALGQGPEFLTYFNYEAQQDKSGLPNDRFSAERPEGSISTLTIQRTEQRDSAMYRCASSLGGTRLGSSYNEQFFGPGTRLTVL.

V gene TRBV2 combines with J gene TRBJ1-2, with a tentative D call TRBD1 (6 bases). With 3 bases removed from V and 7 bases from J, the gap between germline ends came to 9 bases. The CDR3 loop spans 12 amino acids. The germline V gene encodes CDR1 SNHLY and CDR2 FYNNEI. This chain's CDR3 is CASSEGAPGYTF. The CDR3 nucleotides are TGTGCCAGCAGTGAGGGGGCCCCTGGCTACACCTTC.

The chain couples TRBV6-5 to TRBJ1-2; D not resolved. V was cut by 4 bases and J by 7 bases, with 7 bases left in between. Germline V gene lookup returns CDR1 MNHEY and CDR2 SVGAGI. The CDR3 contains 11 residues. The DNA of the CDR3 is TGTGCCAGCAGTTGGGGAGGTGGCTACACCTTC. It is translated as CASSWGGGYTF.

The chain combines TRBV4-1 with TRBJ2-1; 14 positions match TRBD2. J gave up 1 base and V 4 bases, and 6 bases lay outside the gene matches. The CDR3 spans 18 residues. Germline assignment: CDR1 MGHRA and CDR2 YSYEKL. The CDR3 bases are TGCGCCAGCAGCCCCCGGGGACTAGCGGGGGATTCCTACAATGAGCAGTTCTTC. It encodes CASSPRGLAGDSYNEQFF.

In this sample, this clone turned up once. The CDR3, as DNA: TGTGCCAGCAGTCCCTACAGGGCCGGGAATCAGCCCCAGCATTTT. It codes for CASSPYRAGNQPQHF. The chain uses TRBV27 and TRBJ1-5, with a possible D match to TRBD1 (6 bases). The CDR3 extends over 15 amino acids. Germline CDR1 and CDR2: MNHEY and SMNVEV (reference sequence). V was trimmed by 5 bases and J by 4 bases, leaving 15 bases between them.

The chain is built from TRBV2 and TRBJ1-2, with TRBD1 identical over 8 bases. Losses at the gene ends were 3 bases for V and 6 bases for J; bases not matched to a gene: 3. This CDR3 spans 13 amino acids. The germline CDR1 and CDR2 sequences are SNHLY and FYNNEI. The CDR3 is CASSDTRGHGYTF. Here the CDR3 DNA reads TGTGCCAGCAGTGACACCAGGGGGCATGGCTACACCTTC. The entire variable domain, with the rest obtained from reference TRBV2 and TRBJ1-2, is as follows: EPEVTQTPSHQVTQMGQEVILRCVPISNHLYFYWYRQILGQKVEFLVSFYNNEISEKSEIFDDQFSVERPDGSNFTLKIRSTKLEDSAMYFCASSDTRGHGYTFGSGTRLTVV.

A single count supports this clone. The gene calls are TRBV9 and TRBJ2-7; the match to TRBD1 covers 7 bases. The CDR3 is made up of 16 amino acids. Per germline, CDR1 SGDLS and CDR2 YYNGEE. J gave up 2 bases and V 4 bases, and 12 bases lay outside the gene matches. CDR3 region: CASSLPGTVGTYEQYF. The CDR3 DNA is TGTGCCAGCAGCCTACCTGGGACAGTGGGAACCTACGAGCAGTACTTC.

The chain couples TRBV18 to TRBJ2-2; D gene unclear. Germline V CDR1 and CDR2: KGHSH, LQKENI. Trimming left V 1 base short and J 4 bases short, with 4 bases between. The CDR3 length is 13 residues. The CDR3 protein is CASSPLSTGELFF. CDR3 nucleotide sequence: TGTGCCAGCTCACCACTGAGCACCGGGGAGCTGTTTTTT.

This sequence joins TRBV24-1 and TRBJ2-3, with D possibly being TRBD2 (5 bases). Trimming pared 1 base from V and 1 base from J, leaving 11 bases between. This CDR3 spans 16 amino acids. The germline V gene encodes CDR1 KGHDR and CDR2 SFDVKD. The CDR3 DNA is TGTGCCACCAGTGATTTCGGGGTCACGGGCACAGATACGCAGTATTTT. This encodes CATSDFGVTGTDTQYF.

This rearrangement joins TRBV18 to TRBJ1-2; D unclear. Between the trimmed V and J ends, which lost 5 bases and 2 bases, there was a span of 9 bases. From germline, CDR1 is KGHSH and CDR2 LQKENI. The CDR3 consists of 13 residues. The chain's CDR3 is CASSAGANYGYTF. In nucleotides, the CDR3 is TGTGCCAGCTCAGCCGGAGCAAACTATGGCTACACCTTC. Using reference TRBV18 and TRBJ1-2 for the parts outside the CDR3, the full variable domain is NAGVMQNPRHLVRRRGQEARLRCSPMKGHSHVYWYRQLPEEGLKFMVYLQKENIIDESGMPKERFSAEFPKEGPSILRIQQVVRGDSAAYFCASSAGANYGYTFGSGTRLTVV.

V is TRBV20-1 and J is TRBJ2-2; tentatively, D is TRBD2 (6 bases). V lost 3 bases, J lost 1 base, and 12 bases lay in between. The CDR3 runs 15 residues. Germline CDR1 is DFQATT and CDR2 is SNEGSKA (reference sequence). The CDR3 region is CSASHSGLNTGELFF. As DNA, the CDR3 is TGCAGTGCTAGTCATAGCGGCCTGAACACCGGGGAGCTGTTTTTT.